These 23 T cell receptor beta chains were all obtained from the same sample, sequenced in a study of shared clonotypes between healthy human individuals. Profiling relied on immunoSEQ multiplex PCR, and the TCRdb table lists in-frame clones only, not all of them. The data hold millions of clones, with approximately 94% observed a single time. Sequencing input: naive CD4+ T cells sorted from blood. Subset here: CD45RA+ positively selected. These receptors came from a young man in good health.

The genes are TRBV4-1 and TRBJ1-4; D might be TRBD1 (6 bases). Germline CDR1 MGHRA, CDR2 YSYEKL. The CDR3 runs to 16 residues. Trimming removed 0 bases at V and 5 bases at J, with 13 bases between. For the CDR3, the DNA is TGCGCCAGCAGCCAAGACAGGGGCGGATTCAATGAAAAACTGTTTTTT. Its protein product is CASSQDRGGFNEKLFF.

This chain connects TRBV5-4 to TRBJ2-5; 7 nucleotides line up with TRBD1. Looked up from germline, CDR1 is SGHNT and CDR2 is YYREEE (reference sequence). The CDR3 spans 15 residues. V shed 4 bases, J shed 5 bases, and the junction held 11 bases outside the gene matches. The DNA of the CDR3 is TGTGCCAGCAGCGCGGCTAGAGGGGGCCAGGAGACCCAGTACTTC. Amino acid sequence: CASSAARGGQETQYF. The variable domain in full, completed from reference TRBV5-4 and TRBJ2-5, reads ETGVTQSPTHLIKTRGQQVTLRCSSQSGHNTVSWYQQALGQGPQFIFQYYREEENGRGNFPPRFSGLQFPNYSSELNVNALELDDSALYLCASSAARGGQETQYFGPGTRLLVL.

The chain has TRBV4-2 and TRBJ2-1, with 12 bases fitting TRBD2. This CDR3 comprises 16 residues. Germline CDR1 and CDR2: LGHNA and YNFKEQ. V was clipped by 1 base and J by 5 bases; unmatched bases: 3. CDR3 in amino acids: CASSQALAGGHNEQFF. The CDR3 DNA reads TGTGCCAGCAGCCAAGCCCTAGCGGGGGGGCACAATGAGCAGTTCTTC.

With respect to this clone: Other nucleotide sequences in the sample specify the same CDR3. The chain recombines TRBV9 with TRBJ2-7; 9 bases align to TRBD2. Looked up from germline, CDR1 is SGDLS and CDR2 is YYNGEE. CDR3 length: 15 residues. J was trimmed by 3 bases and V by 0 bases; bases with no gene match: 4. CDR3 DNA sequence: TGTGCCAGCAGCGTAGGTCTAGCGGGGAACTACGAGCAGTACTTC. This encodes CASSVGLAGNYEQYF.

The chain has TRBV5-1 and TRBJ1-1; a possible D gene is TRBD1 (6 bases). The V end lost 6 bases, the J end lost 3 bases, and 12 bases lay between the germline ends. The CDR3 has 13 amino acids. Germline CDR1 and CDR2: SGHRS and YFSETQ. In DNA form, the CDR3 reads TGCGCCAGCAACATACAGGGCGACACTGAAGCTTTCTTT. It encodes CASNIQGDTEAFF. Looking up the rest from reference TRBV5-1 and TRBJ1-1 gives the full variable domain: KAGVTQTPRYLIKTRGQQVTLSCSPISGHRSVSWYQQTPGQGLQFLFEYFSETQRNKGNFPGRFSGRQFSNSRSEMNVSTLELGDSALYLCASNIQGDTEAFFGQGTRLTVV.

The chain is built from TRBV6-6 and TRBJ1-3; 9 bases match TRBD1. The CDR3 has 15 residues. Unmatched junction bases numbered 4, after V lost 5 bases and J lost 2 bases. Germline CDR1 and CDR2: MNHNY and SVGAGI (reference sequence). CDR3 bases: TGTGCCAGCAGTACCACAGGGGGCCCTGGAAACACCATATATTTT. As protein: CASSTTGGPGNTIYF.

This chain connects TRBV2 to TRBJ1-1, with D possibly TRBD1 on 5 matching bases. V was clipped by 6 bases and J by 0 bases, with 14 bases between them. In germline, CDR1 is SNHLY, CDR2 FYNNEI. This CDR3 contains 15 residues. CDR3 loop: CASSFTTGLNTEAFF. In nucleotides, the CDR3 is TGTGCCAGCAGCTTTACTACGGGGCTGAACACTGAAGCTTTCTTT.

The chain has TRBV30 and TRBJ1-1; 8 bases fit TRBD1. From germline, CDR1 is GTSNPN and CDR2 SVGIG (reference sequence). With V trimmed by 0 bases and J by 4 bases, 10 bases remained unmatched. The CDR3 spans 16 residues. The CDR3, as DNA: TGTGCCTGGAGTGTAAAAGACAGGGGCGGGTTCACTGAAGCTTTCTTT. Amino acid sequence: CAWSVKDRGGFTEAFF.

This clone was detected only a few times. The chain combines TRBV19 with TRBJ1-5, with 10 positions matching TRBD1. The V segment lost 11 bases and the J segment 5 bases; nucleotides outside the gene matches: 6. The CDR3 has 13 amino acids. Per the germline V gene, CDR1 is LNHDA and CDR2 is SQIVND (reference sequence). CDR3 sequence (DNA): TGTGCCGTCCGGGACAGGGGACATCAGCCCCAGCATTTT. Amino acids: CAVRDRGHQPQHF.

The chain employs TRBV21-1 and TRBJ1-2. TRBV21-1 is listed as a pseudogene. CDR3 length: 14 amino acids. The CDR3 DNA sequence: TGTGCCAGCAGCTCACGACTGGCTAACTATGGCTACACCTTC. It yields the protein CASSSRLANYGYTF.

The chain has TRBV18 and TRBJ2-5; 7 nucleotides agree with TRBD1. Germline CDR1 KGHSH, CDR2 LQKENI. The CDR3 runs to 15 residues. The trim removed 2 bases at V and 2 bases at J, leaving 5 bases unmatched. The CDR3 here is CASSPVTGHQETQYF. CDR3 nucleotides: TGTGCCAGCTCACCAGTGACAGGGCATCAAGAGACCCAGTACTTC.

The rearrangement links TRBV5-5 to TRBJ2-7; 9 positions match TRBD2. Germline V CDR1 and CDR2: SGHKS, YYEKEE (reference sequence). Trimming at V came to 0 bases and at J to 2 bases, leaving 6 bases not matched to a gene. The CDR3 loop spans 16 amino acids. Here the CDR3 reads CASSLAPAGGPYEQYF. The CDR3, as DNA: TGTGCCAGCAGCTTGGCCCCAGCGGGAGGCCCCTACGAGCAGTACTTC.

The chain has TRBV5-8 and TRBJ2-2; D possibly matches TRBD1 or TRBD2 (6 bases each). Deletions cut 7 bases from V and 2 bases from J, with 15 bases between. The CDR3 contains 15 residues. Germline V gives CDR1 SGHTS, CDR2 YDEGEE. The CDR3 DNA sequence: TGTGCCAGCTCGAATCCGGGGGCCAACACCGGGGAGCTGTTTTTT. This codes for CASSNPGANTGELFF.

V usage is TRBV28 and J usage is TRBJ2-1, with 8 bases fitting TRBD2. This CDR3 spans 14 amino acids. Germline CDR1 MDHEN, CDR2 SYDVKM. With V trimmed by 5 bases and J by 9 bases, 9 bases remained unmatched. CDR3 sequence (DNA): TGTGCCAGCAGTCCCGGGACTAGGATAAGTGAGCAGTTCTTC. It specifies CASSPGTRISEQFF.

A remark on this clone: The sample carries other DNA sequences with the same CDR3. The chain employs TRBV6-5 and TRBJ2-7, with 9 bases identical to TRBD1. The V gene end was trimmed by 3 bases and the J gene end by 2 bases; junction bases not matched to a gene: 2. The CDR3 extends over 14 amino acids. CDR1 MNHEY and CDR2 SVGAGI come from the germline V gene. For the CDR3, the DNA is TGTGCCAGCAGTTATTACAGGGGGCCCTACGAGCAGTACTTC. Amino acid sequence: CASSYYRGPYEQYF.

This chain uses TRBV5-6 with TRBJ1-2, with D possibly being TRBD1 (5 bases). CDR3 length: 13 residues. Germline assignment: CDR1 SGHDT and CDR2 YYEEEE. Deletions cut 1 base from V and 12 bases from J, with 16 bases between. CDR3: CASSLWQGSGDTF. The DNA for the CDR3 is TGTGCCAGCAGCTTGTGGCAGGGATCGGGCGACACCTTC.

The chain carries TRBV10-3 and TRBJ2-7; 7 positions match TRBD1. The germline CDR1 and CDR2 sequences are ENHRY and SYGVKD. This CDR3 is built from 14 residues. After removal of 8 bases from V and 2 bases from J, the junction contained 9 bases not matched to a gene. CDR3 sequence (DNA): TGTGCCATCTCCCAGGGACAGATCCCCTACGAGCAGTACTTC. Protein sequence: CAISQGQIPYEQYF.

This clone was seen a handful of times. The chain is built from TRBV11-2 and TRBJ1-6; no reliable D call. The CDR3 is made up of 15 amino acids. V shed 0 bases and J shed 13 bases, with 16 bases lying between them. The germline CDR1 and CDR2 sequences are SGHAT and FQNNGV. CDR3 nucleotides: TGTGCCAGCAGCTTAGAAGTAGGGAGGACCAAGCCCCTCCACTTT. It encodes CASSLEVGRTKPLHF. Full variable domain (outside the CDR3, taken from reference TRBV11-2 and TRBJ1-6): EAGVAQSPRYKIIEKRQSVAFWCNPISGHATLYWYQQILGQGPKLLIQFQNNGVVDDSQLPKDRFSAERLKGVDSTLKIQPAKLEDSAVYLCASSLEVGRTKPLHFGNGTRLTVT.

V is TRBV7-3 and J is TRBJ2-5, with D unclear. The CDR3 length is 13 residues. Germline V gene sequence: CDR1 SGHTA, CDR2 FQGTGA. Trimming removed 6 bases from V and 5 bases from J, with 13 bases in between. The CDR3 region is CASSVPPLETQYF. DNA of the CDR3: TGTGCCAGCAGTGTCCCCCCCTTGGAGACCCAGTACTTC.

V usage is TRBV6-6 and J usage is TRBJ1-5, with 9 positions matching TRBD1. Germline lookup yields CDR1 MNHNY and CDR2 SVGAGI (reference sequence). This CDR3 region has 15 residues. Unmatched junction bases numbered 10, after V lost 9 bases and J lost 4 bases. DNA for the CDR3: TGTGCCAGTAACCAGGGACAGGGACAAAATCAGCCCCAGCATTTT. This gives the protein CASNQGQGQNQPQHF.

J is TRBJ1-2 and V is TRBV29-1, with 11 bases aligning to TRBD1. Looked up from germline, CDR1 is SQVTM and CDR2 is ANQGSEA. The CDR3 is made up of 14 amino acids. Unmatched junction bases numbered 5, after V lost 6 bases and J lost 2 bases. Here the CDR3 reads CSVEDRGQNYGYTF. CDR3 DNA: TGCAGCGTCGAGGACAGGGGGCAGAACTATGGCTACACCTTC.

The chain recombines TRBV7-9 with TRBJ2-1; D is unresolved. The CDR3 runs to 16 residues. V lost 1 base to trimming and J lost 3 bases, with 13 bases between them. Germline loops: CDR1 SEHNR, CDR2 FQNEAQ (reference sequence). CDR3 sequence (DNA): TGTGCCAGCAGCTTAGTGTCCGGAAAGAACTACAATGAGCAGTTCTTC. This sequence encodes CASSLVSGKNYNEQFF. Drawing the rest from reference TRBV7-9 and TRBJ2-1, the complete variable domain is DTGVSQNPRHKITKRGQNVTFRCDPISEHNRLYWYRQTLGQGPEFLTYFQNEAQLEKSRLLSDRFSAERPKGSFSTLEIQRTEQGDSAMYLCASSLVSGKNYNEQFFGPGTRLTVL.

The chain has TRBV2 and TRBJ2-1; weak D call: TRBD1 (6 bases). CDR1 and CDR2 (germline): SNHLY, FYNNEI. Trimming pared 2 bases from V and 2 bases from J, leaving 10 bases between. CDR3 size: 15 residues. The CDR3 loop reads CASSEQGNPYNEQFF. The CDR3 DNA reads TGTGCCAGCAGTGAACAGGGGAACCCCTACAATGAGCAGTTCTTC.